The next 15 T cell receptor beta chains were all read from a single sample in a study of cytomegalovirus exposure and HLA in healthy donors. The PCR was carried out with 60 Vbeta primers and 13 Jbeta primers. Sequencing used immunoSEQ multiplex PCR; TCRdb keeps in-frame clones, though not all of them. This repertoire shows more than 110,000 clones, around 77% found once; its top ten account for nearly 5%. The sequenced material came from PBMCs. These receptors all come from a woman aged 50 to 60 in good health and CMV-seronegative.

The rearrangement uses TRBV5-8 and TRBJ1-3; TRBD1 matches at 9 bases. The germline gives CDR1 SGHTS, CDR2 YDEGEE. V shed 5 bases, J shed 3 bases, and the junction held 12 bases outside the gene matches. CDR3 length equals 17 residues. The DNA of the CDR3 is TGTGCCAGCAGTACGGGACAGGGAGGCGTGAGTGGAAACACCATATATTTT. Protein product: CASSTGQGGVSGNTIYF.

The chain has TRBV5-1 and TRBJ2-2; D possibly corresponds to TRBD1 (5 bases). The V gene's germline CDR1 is SGHRS and CDR2 YFSETQ. V dropped 0 bases and J dropped 4 bases, with 13 bases sitting between them. The CDR3 extends over 16 amino acids. The CDR3 loop reads CASSLGASRGTGELFF. CDR3 sequence (DNA): TGCGCCAGCAGCTTGGGGGCATCTAGGGGCACCGGGGAGCTGTTTTTT.

The V gene is TRBV9, the J gene TRBJ1-2, with TRBD1 identical over 11 bases. The CDR3 sequence is 15 residues long. The V gene's germline CDR1 is SGDLS and CDR2 YYNGEE. V lost 6 bases and J lost 1; bases outside the gene matches: 5. Here the CDR3 DNA reads TGTGCCAGCAACTTCGGGACAGGGGGTAACTATGGCTACACCTTC. Protein: CASNFGTGGNYGYTF.

The rearrangement links TRBV5-1 to TRBJ2-3; D is possibly TRBD2 (6 bases). Between the trimmed V and J ends, which lost 7 bases and 0 bases, there was a span of 15 bases. This CDR3 spans 15 amino acids. Germline assignment: CDR1 SGHRS and CDR2 YFSETQ. The CDR3 reads CASEMARGSTDTQYF. The CDR3 DNA sequence: TGCGCCAGCGAGATGGCCCGGGGGAGCACAGATACGCAGTATTTT.

This chain joins TRBV30 and TRBJ2-3, with TRBD2 matching over 8 bases. The ends lost 6 bases at V and 4 bases at J; junction bases unmatched: 3. The V gene's germline CDR1 is GTSNPN and CDR2 SVGIG (reference sequence). CDR3 size: 12 residues. CDR3 residues: CACSGGADTQYF. The CDR3 nucleotides read TGTGCCTGTTCGGGGGGGGCAGATACGCAGTATTTT.

The chain has TRBV5-1 and TRBJ2-1; 8 bases are shared with TRBD1. The CDR3 sequence is 16 residues long. Germline CDR1 and CDR2: SGHRS and YFSETQ. After removal of 3 bases from V and 3 bases from J, the junction contained 8 bases not matched to a gene. The CDR3 is CASSSGQAGYYNEQFF. CDR3 sequence (DNA): TGCGCCAGCAGCTCGGGACAGGCGGGATACTACAATGAGCAGTTCTTC.

This clone was detected a few times. The CDR3 nucleotides are TGTGCCAGCAGCTTCCGGCAGGGAAATCAGCCCCAGCATTTT. Translated, it gives CASSFRQGNQPQHF. This sequence joins TRBV5-5 and TRBJ1-5; possible D gene TRBD1, 5 bases. CDR1 and CDR2 (germline): SGHKS, YYEKEE (reference sequence). Trimming stripped 2 bases from V and 4 bases from J, with 10 bases between. The CDR3 consists of 14 residues.

V gene TRBV7-9 combines with J gene TRBJ2-6, with D unresolved. CDR3 length: 17 amino acids. Trimming took 7 bases from V and 2 from J, leaving 18 bases between them. Germline loops: CDR1 SEHNR, CDR2 FQNEAQ (reference sequence). CDR3 residues: CASTDRPGNTGANVLTF. The CDR3 bases are TGTGCCAGCACCGACCGCCCGGGTAATACTGGGGCCAACGTCCTGACTTTC.

The DNA for the CDR3 is TGTGCCAGCAGGTGGGCCTCAGACAATTCACCCCTCCACTTT. This encodes CASRWASDNSPLHF. The gene calls are TRBV5-4 and TRBJ1-6, with D hard to call. CDR3 length equals 14 residues. The ends were cut back, 5 bases at V and 7 bases at J, with 13 bases in the middle. Germline CDR1 is SGHNT and CDR2 is YYREEE (reference sequence).

This clone has just a few counts. The chain uses TRBV5-4 and TRBJ1-1; no clear D gene. Trimming left V 0 bases short and J 11 bases short, with 5 bases between. Germline V gene sequence: CDR1 SGHNT, CDR2 YYREEE (reference sequence). This CDR3 has 10 amino acids. The CDR3 loop is CASSLVSAFF. The CDR3, as DNA: TGTGCCAGCAGCTTGGTCTCTGCTTTCTTT. Looking up the rest from reference TRBV5-4 and TRBJ1-1 gives the full variable domain: ETGVTQSPTHLIKTRGQQVTLRCSSQSGHNTVSWYQQALGQGPQFIFQYYREEENGRGNFPPRFSGLQFPNYSSELNVNALELDDSALYLCASSLVSAFFGQGTRLTVV.

V usage is TRBV7-8 and J usage is TRBJ1-2; TRBD1 aligns across 8 bases. The CDR3 runs 15 residues. The V segment lost 3 bases and the J segment 4 bases; nucleotides outside the gene matches: 7. Germline V lookup: CDR1 SGHVS, CDR2 FQNEAQ. CDR3: CASSLTDRVAYGYTF. The CDR3 region has the DNA TGTGCCAGCAGCTTGACGGACAGGGTTGCCTATGGCTACACCTTC.

The V and J genes are TRBV19 and TRBJ1-2; the D gene is possibly TRBD1 (6 bases). CDR1 is LNHDA, CDR2 SQIVND, per germline (reference sequence). The V gene lost 6 bases and the J gene lost 7 bases, with 15 bases spanning the gap. The CDR3 length is 13 residues. The CDR3 loop reads CASRMAGGSGYTF. The CDR3 DNA follows: TGTGCCAGTAGAATGGCGGGGGGCTCTGGCTACACCTTC.

The chain joins TRBV7-8 to TRBJ1-2; tentative D call: TRBD1 (6 bases). The germline V and J ends were trimmed by 5 bases and 7 bases, with 11 bases remaining between them. This CDR3 spans 12 amino acids. Germline assignment: CDR1 SGHVS and CDR2 FQNEAQ. CDR3 in amino acids: CASSPQGAGYTF. CDR3 DNA: TGTGCCAGCAGCCCACAGGGAGCTGGCTACACCTTC.

CDR3 residues: CASSRWGVEETQYF. The CDR3 DNA reads as TGTGCCAGCAGCCGATGGGGGGTTGAGGAGACCCAGTACTTC. The chain joins TRBV5-4 to TRBJ2-5, with D tentatively TRBD2 (6 bases). Trimming shortened V by 4 bases and J by 5 bases, and 15 bases separated the two germline ends. Germline V gives CDR1 SGHNT, CDR2 YYREEE (reference sequence). The CDR3 has 14 amino acids. Full variable domain (missing parts from reference TRBV5-4 and TRBJ2-5): ETGVTQSPTHLIKTRGQQVTLRCSSQSGHNTVSWYQQALGQGPQFIFQYYREEENGRGNFPPRFSGLQFPNYSSELNVNALELDDSALYLCASSRWGVEETQYFGPGTRLLVL.

This clone was counted between two and nine times. The rearrangement joins TRBV7-6 to TRBJ2-3; 8 positions agree with TRBD1. The CDR3 extends over 17 amino acids. Germline-derived CDR1 and CDR2 are SGHVS and FNYEAQ. The V and J ends lost 5 bases and 3 bases, in that order; junction bases with no gene match: 13. The CDR3 DNA follows: TGTGCCAGCAGCCCCCTCGCCGGGACAGGAGTAACAGATACGCAGTATTTT. Protein: CASSPLAGTGVTDTQYF.